This T cell receptor (beta chain) was identified during a study of T cell repertoires in cytomegalovirus infection. In the study overall: It can be stated that public TCR beta signatures indicated CMV infection as well as a matching HLA type. Overall study results and limits: HLA-C-restricted CMV-specific TCR beta clonotypes were dominant in the ex vivo response. Pooled public TCR beta family frequency picked out CMV carriers with the relevant HLA.

This clonotype showed up many times. Its specificity is unknown. One entry per CDR3 protein results from TCRdb running MiXCR on the reads. The sample shows hundreds of thousands of distinct CDR3 sequences, 24% of them seen only once. V was clipped by 6 bases and J by 1 base, with 14 bases between them. The CDR3 has 15 residues. Germline lookup yields CDR1 MDHEN and CDR2 SYDVKM. The chain combines TRBV28 with TRBJ2-3, with D unclear. Sequenced sample: CD8+ T cells from PBMCs. This TCR was sampled from a human donor in good health (CMV status not recorded). Some clones in this sample may be carry-over from other donors' samples. CDR3 nucleotides: TGTGCCAGCAGCCCCTTTACCCCTGGCACAGATACGCAGTATTTT. Amino acid sequence: CASSPFTPGTDTQYF.